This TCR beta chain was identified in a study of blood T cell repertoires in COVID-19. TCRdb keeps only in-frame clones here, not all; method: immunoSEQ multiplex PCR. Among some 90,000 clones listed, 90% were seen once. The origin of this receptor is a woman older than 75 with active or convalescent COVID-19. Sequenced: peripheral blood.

The CDR3 here is CATSEGQRGEKLFF. The CDR3 DNA follows: TGTGCCACCAGCGAAGGACAGCGGGGAGAAAAACTGTTTTTT. The chain uses TRBV15 and TRBJ1-4, with D perhaps TRBD1 (6 bases). CDR1 is LNHNV, CDR2 YYDKDF, per germline (reference sequence). The germline V and J ends were trimmed by 5 bases and 8 bases, with 15 bases remaining between them. The CDR3 has 14 amino acids.